This T cell receptor (beta chain) was documented in a study of beta chain features in type 1 diabetes. The study's findings and limits: More deletions and fewer insertions at VDJ junctions were found in patients with type 1 diabetes.

TCRB transcripts that were expressed got sequenced, as all of the isolated RNA had been reverse transcribed. The method was immunoSEQ multiplex PCR; TCRdb's version includes in-frame clones alone and lacks a portion of them. Altogether about 150,000 clones are present, about 9.8% being singletons, with the ten largest covering approximately 2.2%. The CDR3 length is 15 residues. In germline, CDR1 is KGHSH, CDR2 LQKENI. V lost 5 bases to trimming and J lost 1 base; unmatched junction nucleotides: 6. This clone has only a few counts. The antigen remains unidentified. The chain uses TRBV18 and TRBJ1-1; the match to TRBD1 covers 8 bases. This clonotype was obtained from a woman aged 18 to 35 in good health. Specimen: central memory CD4+ T cells from blood. The CDR3 loop reads CASSRQGLGNTEAFF. The DNA for the CDR3 is TGTGCCAGCTCAAGACAGGGGTTGGGGAACACTGAAGCTTTCTTT.